This note documents a single TCR beta chain sequence. Its cognate antigen is unknown. PCR used 60 Vbeta primers and 13 Jbeta primers. Sequenced by immunoSEQ multiplex PCR; TCRdb stores in-frame clones only, minus some. Of 150,000 to 200,000 clones in the sample, about four fifths are singletons; the top ten hold roughly 0.1%. These data originate in a study of cytomegalovirus exposure and HLA in healthy donors. Study-level results: Information on immune exposure was restricted to one variable (CMV serostatus).

This CDR3 has 18 residues. V lost 2 bases and J lost 6, with 23 bases in between. Germline CDR1 is LNHNV and CDR2 is YYDKDF (reference sequence). This TCR was sampled from a boy aged 2-15 years in good health and CMV-seronegative. The chain combines TRBV15 with TRBJ2-4; TRBD2 might be the D (6 bases). Sequences were obtained from PBMCs. The CDR3 coding sequence is TGTGCCACCAGCAGACAAACCAATAGCGGCTACTCGGGAAACATTCAGTACTTC. Amino acids: CATSRQTNSGYSGNIQYF.